This TCR beta chain was sequenced for a study of shared clonotypes between healthy human individuals. Profiling relied on immunoSEQ multiplex PCR, and the TCRdb table lists in-frame clones only, not all of them. This sample has roughly 2 million clones, with approximately 94% found just once. This clone was detected once. Trimming took off 4 bases at V and 4 bases at J, with 14 bases between the two ends. The CDR3 spans 14 residues. Germline V gene sequence: CDR1 SGHNT, CDR2 YYREEE (reference sequence). The sequence derives from a man younger than 35 in good health. The rearrangement links TRBV5-4 to TRBJ2-5; a possible D gene is TRBD1 (6 bases). The material sequenced was naive CD4+ T cells sorted from blood. Subset described: CD45RA+ positively selected. This CDR3 reads CASSVRGISETQYF. The CDR3 DNA sequence: TGTGCCAGCAGCGTTAGGGGGATCTCAGAGACCCAGTACTTC.